The 15 T cell receptor beta chains listed next were all sequenced from one sample in a study of CD4 T cells in relation to SARS-CoV-2 and coronaviruses (dated by TCRdb to the early 2020s). Their cognate antigens are unknown. Libraries were built with the immunoSEQ multiplex PCR assay. This immuneACCESS table, as held by TCRdb, lists in-frame sequences with V and J called but not all clones. Of the missing ones, under half trace to an unresolved V gene in checked studies; the others have no known cause. This sample holds tens of thousands of clones; roughly 74% were observed only once. The top ten clonotypes cover approximately 15% of the sample. CD4+ T cells from unexposed donors were collected before the COVID-19 pandemic (2011-2018). The EasySep CD4+ T cell isolation kit was used to isolate CD4+ T cells once the cultures had run for approximately ten days. Sequenced sample: CD4+ T cells from PBMCs, cultured in vitro. These receptors originate from a human donor in good health.

In its sample, this clone was seen once. The chain uses TRBV30 and TRBJ1-6; D unclear. The CDR3 covers 16 residues. The germline gives CDR1 GTSNPN, CDR2 SVGIG (reference sequence). With 5 bases removed from V and 1 base from J, the gap between germline ends came to 15 bases. CDR3 region: CAWGMEDLSYNSPLHF. The CDR3, as DNA: TGTGCCTGGGGCATGGAGGATTTATCCTATAATTCACCCCTCCACTTT.

CDR3 protein: CASSSGVYEQYF. The CDR3 nucleotides read TGTGCCAGCAGTTCAGGGGTCTACGAGCAGTACTTC. The chain has TRBV6-5 and TRBJ2-7; a weak D match, TRBD1 (6 bases). The CDR3 extends over 12 amino acids. The germline V and J ends were trimmed by 4 bases and 3 bases, with 7 bases remaining between them. The germline CDR1 and CDR2 sequences are MNHEY and SVGAGI.

This chain's CDR3 is CASSTRDGRGLGNQPQHF. CDR3 coding DNA: TGTGCCAGCTCAACTAGGGATGGACGGGGTTTAGGCAATCAGCCCCAGCATTTT. This rearrangement joins TRBV18 to TRBJ1-5; D is ambiguous. This CDR3 spans 18 amino acids. CDR1 and CDR2 (germline): KGHSH, LQKENI. With 5 bases removed from V and 2 bases from J, the gap between germline ends came to 22 bases.

This clone was picked up one time. This sequence joins TRBV30 and TRBJ2-1; 9 bases are shared with TRBD2. Trimming cost V 1 base and J 4 bases; bases outside gene matches: 11. CDR3 length: 17 amino acids. Germline V CDR1 and CDR2: GTSNPN, SVGIG (reference sequence). CDR3: CAWSARPGLAVYNEQFF. The CDR3 nucleotides read TGTGCCTGGAGTGCCCGACCGGGACTAGCTGTATACAATGAGCAGTTCTTC.

The chain has TRBV5-1 and TRBJ1-4; 10 bases agree with TRBD1. Germline CDR1 is SGHRS and CDR2 is YFSETQ. The CDR3 sequence is 16 residues long. Germline trimming cut 4 bases from V and 1 base from J; bases unmatched to any gene: 4. CDR3 in amino acids: CASSLDRGGTNEKLFF. As DNA, the CDR3 is TGCGCCAGCAGCCTGGACAGGGGGGGAACTAATGAAAAACTGTTTTTT.

This clone was seen a handful of times. The V call is TRBV3-1 (or the pseudogene TRBV3-2), the J call TRBJ2-5; possible D gene TRBD1, 6 bases. Between the trimmed V and J ends, which lost 1 base and 6 bases, there was a span of 18 bases. Germline V gives CDR1 LGHDT, CDR2 YNNKEL (reference sequence). The CDR3 loop spans 16 amino acids. CDR3 sequence reads: CASSQVWTVSGKTQYF. CDR3 DNA: TGTGCCAGCAGCCAAGTCTGGACAGTCTCGGGAAAGACCCAGTACTTC.

CDR3 sequence (DNA): TGTGCCAGTAGTACCGGGACTTTCAATCAGCCCCAGCATTTT. It specifies CASSTGTFNQPQHF. The chain employs TRBV19 and TRBJ1-5, with D maybe TRBD1 (5 bases). The V gene's germline CDR1 is LNHDA and CDR2 SQIVND (reference sequence). V lost 4 bases to trimming and J lost 3 bases, with 10 bases between them. This CDR3 has 14 residues. Combining the CDR3 with reference TRBV19 and TRBJ1-5 gives the whole variable domain DGGITQSPKYLFRKEGQNVTLSCEQNLNHDAMYWYRQDPGQGLRLIYYSQIVNDFQKGDIAEGYSVSREKKESFPLTVTSAQKNPTAFYLCASSTGTFNQPQHFGDGTRLSIL.

The genes are TRBV24-1 and TRBJ2-5; D perhaps matches TRBD1 (7 bases). The germline V and J ends were trimmed by 3 bases and 5 bases, with 15 bases remaining between them. Looked up from germline, CDR1 is KGHDR and CDR2 is SFDVKD. The CDR3 consists of 15 residues. CDR3 loop: CATSDRQGGGETQYF. CDR3 nucleotide sequence: TGTGCCACCAGTGATCGACAGGGAGGTGGCGAGACCCAGTACTTC.

The chain employs TRBV7-9 and TRBJ2-1; 14 bases agree with TRBD2. The V and J ends lost 5 bases and 6 bases, in that order; junction bases with no gene match: 6. Germline assignment: CDR1 SEHNR and CDR2 FQNEAQ (reference sequence). The CDR3 covers 16 residues. The CDR3 sequence: CASSPPGLAGVNEQFF. The CDR3 coding sequence is TGTGCCAGCAGCCCACCGGGACTAGCGGGAGTCAATGAGCAGTTCTTC.

The V call is TRBV11-2, the J call TRBJ2-1, with D unclear. V gave up 3 bases and J gave up 5 bases, with 5 bases separating them. CDR1 is SGHAT and CDR2 is FQNNGV in the germline V gene. CDR3 size: 12 residues. CDR3 bases: TGTGCCAGCAGCTTGGAGAACAATGAGCAGTTCTTC. This encodes CASSLENNEQFF.

This chain connects TRBV19 to TRBJ2-5; D perhaps matches TRBD2 (5 bases). Germline-derived CDR1 and CDR2 are LNHDA and SQIVND (reference sequence). Trimming stripped 5 bases from V and 4 bases from J, with 11 bases between. The CDR3 is 13 amino acids. The CDR3 protein is CASSPGNRETQYF. The DNA for the CDR3 is TGTGCCAGTAGTCCGGGGAATCGAGAGACCCAGTACTTC.

The chain has TRBV4-2 and TRBJ2-3; 9 bases are a match to TRBD1. The CDR3 contains 15 residues. Germline lookup yields CDR1 LGHNA and CDR2 YNFKEQ. Losses at the gene ends were 4 bases for V and 6 bases for J; bases not matched to a gene: 8. The CDR3 nucleotides read TGTGCCAGCAGCCCTCGGGACAGGGAGGGCGATACGCAGTATTTT. As protein: CASSPRDREGDTQYF.

The rearrangement links TRBV5-1 to TRBJ1-1; D is uncertain. The CDR3 is made up of 12 amino acids. Deletions cut 4 bases from V and 4 bases from J, with 8 bases between. Germline V gene lookup returns CDR1 SGHRS and CDR2 YFSETQ. The CDR3 nucleotides read TGCGCCAGCAGCCCGACGGGCACTGAAGCTTTCTTT. It yields the protein CASSPTGTEAFF.

CDR3 region: CASSELSEQFF. CDR3 sequence (DNA): TGTGCCAGCAGTGAACTGAGTGAGCAGTTCTTC. This rearrangement joins TRBV25-1 to TRBJ2-1; no clear D gene. Germline V gene sequence: CDR1 MGHDK, CDR2 SYGVNS. The CDR3 is made up of 11 amino acids. Trimming pared 2 bases from V and 9 bases from J, leaving 5 bases between.

V and J are TRBV7-9 and TRBJ1-2, with D unresolved. Germline loops: CDR1 SEHNR, CDR2 FQNEAQ (reference sequence). V dropped 5 bases and J dropped 6 bases, with 16 bases sitting between them. This CDR3 is 14 amino acids long. The CDR3 reads CASSEANRADGYTF. The CDR3 nucleotides read TGTGCCAGCAGCGAAGCTAACCGGGCGGATGGCTACACCTTC. The variable domain in full, with the rest retrieved from reference TRBV7-9 and TRBJ1-2, is DTGVSQNPRHKITKRGQNVTFRCDPISEHNRLYWYRQTLGQGPEFLTYFQNEAQLEKSRLLSDRFSAERPKGSFSTLEIQRTEQGDSAMYLCASSEANRADGYTFGSGTRLTVV.